Shown below are 21 T cell receptor beta chains from a single sample sequenced in a study of type 1 and type 2 diabetes patients. PCR was run on genomic DNA. Multiplex PCR with 30 forward and 13 reverse primers amplified the TCR beta CDR3. From the multiplex PCR reads, TCRdb called clonotypes with MiXCR, one entry per CDR3 protein. The table records approximately 260,000 distinct CDR3 sequences, roughly 50% of them present only once. The sequencing sample was made of peripheral blood mononuclear cells (PBMCs). Source of these receptors: a man younger than 35 with type 2 diabetes.

V and J are TRBV4-1 and TRBJ2-5; 11 bases are a match to TRBD2. Trimming removed 6 bases from V and 4 bases from J; junction bases left unmatched: 16. Per germline, CDR1 MGHRA and CDR2 YSYEKL. The CDR3 loop spans 18 amino acids. The CDR3 is CASRGHLAGGRRGETQYF. CDR3 DNA: TGCGCCAGCAGGGGACACCTAGCGGGAGGCCGAAGGGGAGAGACCCAGTACTTC.

This clonotype was counted a few times. The chain carries TRBV27 and TRBJ2-2; TRBD1 or TRBD2 may be the D gene (5 bases each). With 5 bases removed from V and 5 bases from J, the gap between germline ends came to 9 bases. CDR3 size: 13 residues. In germline, CDR1 is MNHEY, CDR2 SMNVEV (reference sequence). CDR3 residues: CASSLGTTGELFF. The CDR3 DNA is TGTGCCAGCAGTCTCGGGACGACCGGGGAGCTGTTTTTT.

This clonotype was observed a single time. The rearrangement uses TRBV5-1 and TRBJ2-1; the match to TRBD2 covers 7 bases. The germline V gene encodes CDR1 SGHRS and CDR2 YFSETQ. This CDR3 has 14 residues. J was trimmed by 4 bases and V by 5 bases; bases with no gene match: 6. CDR3 loop: CASRTSSGYNEQFF. The CDR3 DNA follows: TGCGCCAGCAGAACGTCTAGCGGATACAATGAGCAGTTCTTC.

The sample holds one count of this clonotype. The chain couples TRBV5-1 to TRBJ2-6; tentatively, D is TRBD2 (5 bases). CDR3 length: 16 residues. Trimming cost V 2 bases and J 0 bases, with 9 bases left between them. Looked up from germline, CDR1 is SGHRS and CDR2 is YFSETQ. The CDR3 nucleotides are TGCGCCAGCAGCTTACTAGGGAGCTCTGGGGCCAACGTCCTGACTTTC. This encodes CASSLLGSSGANVLTF.

This chain connects TRBV15 to TRBJ2-7; possibly TRBD1 for D (5 bases). This CDR3 has 15 residues. V gave up 1 base and J gave up 4 bases, with 14 bases separating them. In germline, CDR1 is LNHNV, CDR2 YYDKDF (reference sequence). The CDR3 here is CATSRGAGLGYEQYF. The CDR3 DNA reads as TGTGCCACCAGCAGAGGAGCAGGGCTGGGTTACGAGCAGTACTTC.

This clonotype was found a few times. The genes are TRBV19 and TRBJ2-6, with D perhaps TRBD2 (5 bases). The germline V and J ends were trimmed by 3 bases and 0 bases, with 21 bases remaining between them. Germline assignment: CDR1 LNHDA and CDR2 SQIVND (reference sequence). This CDR3 is 20 amino acids long. In DNA, the CDR3 is TGTGCCAGTAGTATGATTCGGGCGTCAGCGGCCCGCTCTGGGGCCAACGTCCTGACTTTC. Amino acids: CASSMIRASAARSGANVLTF.

This clonotype was detected a few times. This rearrangement joins TRBV19 to TRBJ2-2; D possibly corresponds to TRBD2 (5 bases). The CDR3 has 12 amino acids. Per the germline V gene, CDR1 is LNHDA and CDR2 is SQIVND (reference sequence). V was shortened by 3 bases and J by 7 bases, with 6 bases between the two germline ends. In DNA form, the CDR3 reads TGTGCCAGTAGTATTAGCGACGGGGAGCTGTTTTTT. It encodes CASSISDGELFF.

The chain uses TRBV12-3 or TRBV12-4 and TRBJ2-2; D is ambiguous. V lost 5 bases and J 2 bases, leaving 15 bases between the germline ends. The CDR3 is made up of 16 amino acids. CDR3 amino acids: CASSRLTQTNTGELFF. Here the CDR3 DNA reads TGTGCCAGCAGTAGACTCACACAGACTAACACCGGGGAGCTGTTTTTT.

The CDR3 DNA reads TGTGCCAGCAGCCCATGGACAGGGCTTAACTATGGCTACACCTTC. As protein: CASSPWTGLNYGYTF. The chain links TRBV7-6 to TRBJ1-2; 8 bases are a match to TRBD1. V shed 5 bases and J 1 base; nucleotides not matched to a gene: 6. The CDR3 runs to 15 residues. The germline CDR1 and CDR2 sequences are SGHVS and FNYEAQ.

CDR3 in DNA: TGCGCCAGCAGCCAAGAAACGTCCCTAGCCAATGAGCAGTTCTTC. This codes for CASSQETSLANEQFF. The chain links TRBV4-3 to TRBJ2-1; a possible D gene is TRBD2 (5 bases). Germline CDR1 LGHNA, CDR2 YSLEER. This CDR3 spans 15 amino acids. V was shortened by 0 bases and J by 6 bases, with 12 bases between the two germline ends.

J is TRBJ1-5 and V is TRBV30, with D possibly TRBD1 on 5 matching bases. The CDR3 totals 15 residues. Trimming cost V 1 base and J 0 bases, with 10 bases left between them. Germline assignment: CDR1 GTSNPN and CDR2 SVGIG (reference sequence). The CDR3 bases are TGTGCCTGGAGTGCCGGGACCCATAGCAATCAGCCCCAGCATTTT. This encodes CAWSAGTHSNQPQHF. Full variable domain (rest looked up from reference TRBV30 and TRBJ1-5): SQTIHQWPATLVQPVGSPLSLECTVEGTSNPNLYWYRQAAGRGLQLLFYSVGIGQISSEVPQNLSASRPQDRQFILSSKKLLLSDSGFYLCAWSAGTHSNQPQHFGDGTRLSIL.

This clonotype was seen only a few times. V and J are TRBV2 and TRBJ2-3; 11 bases are a match to TRBD1. The J segment lost 4 bases and the V segment lost 6 bases, leaving 0 bases of the junction unmatched. CDR3 length: 13 residues. CDR1 is SNHLY and CDR2 is FYNNEI in the germline V gene. CDR3 sequence reads: CASRGQGADTQYF. In DNA, the CDR3 is TGTGCCAGCAGGGGACAGGGGGCAGATACGCAGTATTTT.

V and J are TRBV6-1 and TRBJ2-7; 7 bases match TRBD1. This CDR3 is 13 amino acids long. Germline-derived CDR1 and CDR2 are MNHNS and SASEGT. The junction had 6 bases not matched to a gene; V was cut back by 3 bases and J by 7 bases. The CDR3 protein is CASSDRGMGEQYF. CDR3 sequence (DNA): TGTGCCAGCAGTGACAGGGGGATGGGGGAGCAGTACTTC.

This clonotype was counted many times. The CDR3, as DNA: TGTGCCAGCAGTCAGGGACTAGCTAATGAGCAGTTCTTC. Its protein is CASSQGLANEQFF. This chain links TRBV25-1 with TRBJ2-1, with 9 bases that match TRBD2. V shed 5 bases, J shed 7 bases, and the junction held 3 bases outside the gene matches. There are 13 residues in the CDR3. Germline assignment: CDR1 MGHDK and CDR2 SYGVNS.

J is TRBJ1-4 and V is TRBV29-1, with no clear D. The CDR3 is 11 residues long. The germline V gene encodes CDR1 SQVTM and CDR2 ANQGSEA. Trimming removed 0 bases at V and 8 bases at J, with 4 bases between. The CDR3 sequence: CSVEDSEKLFF. The CDR3 bases are TGCAGCGTTGAAGACAGCGAAAAACTGTTTTTT.

The chain is built from TRBV7-2 and TRBJ2-5; possible D gene TRBD1, 5 bases. The CDR3 is made up of 14 amino acids. Per germline, CDR1 SGHTA and CDR2 FQGNSA. V was pared by 5 bases and J by 4 bases, with 14 bases between. The CDR3 coding sequence is TGTGCCAGCAGCCGAGCTGGGGCTACAGAGACCCAGTACTTC. Its protein product is CASSRAGATETQYF.

The CDR3 loop is CASSSRQGSSYNEQFF. The CDR3 DNA is TGCGCCAGCAGCTCGAGACAGGGGTCTTCCTACAATGAGCAGTTCTTC. V is TRBV5-1 and J is TRBJ2-1; 8 bases line up with TRBD1. CDR3 length: 16 amino acids. The germline CDR1 and CDR2 sequences are SGHRS and YFSETQ. V gave up 3 bases and J gave up 1 base; unmatched junction bases: 6.

Remarks on this clonotype: A read error may be the cause here, since a much bigger clone is one base away. The rearrangement uses TRBV30 and TRBJ2-7, with 11 bases matching TRBD1. V shed 1 base and J 7 bases; nucleotides not matched to a gene: 15. Germline V gene data show CDR1 as GTSNPN and CDR2 as SVGIG (reference sequence). The CDR3 contains 17 residues. This CDR3 reads CAWSGLDRGQGAWEQYF. The CDR3, as DNA: TGTGCCTGGAGTGGGTTGGATCGAGGACAGGGGGCTTGGGAGCAGTACTTC.

This clonotype appeared a few times. The chain uses TRBV2 and TRBJ1-1; perhaps TRBD1 as D (6 bases). The germline gives CDR1 SNHLY, CDR2 FYNNEI. Trimming removed 5 bases at V and 5 bases at J, with 15 bases between. This CDR3 comprises 14 residues. The DNA for the CDR3 is TGTGCCAGCAGTCCCGAGGGGGGCAAAACTGAAGCTTTCTTT. Translation: CASSPEGGKTEAFF.

The chain has TRBV15 and TRBJ2-7; no clear D. The CDR3 is 15 amino acids. Per the germline V gene, CDR1 is LNHNV and CDR2 is YYDKDF (reference sequence). V was pared by 0 bases and J by 2 bases, with 11 bases between. CDR3 amino acids: CATSRESGGTYEQYF. The DNA for the CDR3 is TGTGCCACCAGCAGAGAATCGGGCGGTACCTACGAGCAGTACTTC.

The genes are TRBV12-3 or TRBV12-4 and TRBJ2-5; no clear D gene. V was trimmed by 3 bases and J by 0 bases, leaving 5 bases between them. CDR3 length: 13 residues. The CDR3 spells CASSLNDQETQYF. CDR3 coding DNA: TGTGCCAGCAGTTTGAACGACCAAGAGACCCAGTACTTC.